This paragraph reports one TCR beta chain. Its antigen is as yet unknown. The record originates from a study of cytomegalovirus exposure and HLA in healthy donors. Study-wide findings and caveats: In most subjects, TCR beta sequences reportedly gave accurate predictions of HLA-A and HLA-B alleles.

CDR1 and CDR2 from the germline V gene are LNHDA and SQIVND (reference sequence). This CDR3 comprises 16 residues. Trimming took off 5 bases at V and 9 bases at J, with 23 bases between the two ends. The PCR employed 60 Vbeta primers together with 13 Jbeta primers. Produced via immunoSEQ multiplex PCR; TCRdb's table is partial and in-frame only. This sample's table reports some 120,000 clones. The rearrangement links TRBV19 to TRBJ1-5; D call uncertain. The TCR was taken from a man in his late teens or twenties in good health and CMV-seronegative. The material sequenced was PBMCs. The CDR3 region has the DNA TGTGCCAGTAGTCCCGAAGTGACCCCCCGGGGTCGGCCCCAGCATTTT. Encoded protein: CASSPEVTPRGRPQHF.